This T cell receptor beta chain is drawn from a study of CD8 T cells in Susac syndrome. Findings and limits, study-wide: Susac-specific public clones were found in both the total CD8+ and the CD8+ TEMRA repertoires, with over 15 in the former and about five in the latter. The study acknowledged a relatively small number of individuals in its TCR sequencing and HLA analysis.

TCR beta from blood CD8+ and CD4+ T cells was sequenced. CDR1 is KGHDR and CDR2 is SFDVKD in the germline V gene. The CDR3 is 13 residues long. Trimming pared 4 bases from V and 15 bases from J, leaving 18 bases between. In regard to this clonotype: What it binds is not known.

RNA in amounts of roughly 0.5 to 1 ug was reverse transcribed with random hexamers. TCR beta CDR3 was amplified by immunoSEQ covering 54 Vbeta and 13 Jbeta. TCRdb itself ran the immunoSEQ multiplex PCR reads through MiXCR, one entry per CDR3 protein. The top ten clones hold 0.62% of a sample with about 82,000 distinct CDR3 sequences, 95% to 96% of them seen once. The sample was CD8+ T cells from PBMCs. The V gene is TRBV24-1, the J gene TRBJ2-1; possible D gene TRBD1, 5 bases. The clonotype originates from a human donor with Susac syndrome. The CDR3 reads CATSDLVSGQRFF. CDR3 nucleotides: TGTGCCACCAGTGACCTCGTTTCAGGGCAGAGGTTCTTC.